The present entry profiles one TCR beta chain with its context. This entry belongs to a study of blood T cell repertoires in COVID-19. As for the study in general: Spain, Italy and the United States supplied samples that represented acute and convalescent COVID-19. PBMCs, B-cell-depleted T cells, or T cells were the source of the cDNA or gDNA that made up the material.

In the original workflow: The authors estimated nucleated cell counts from reference gene primer amplification. The repertoire was sequenced with immunoSEQ multiplex PCR; TCRdb's copy has only in-frame clones and lacks some. That table supplies the V and J calls and clone size; D and trimming were determined from the DNA. The data show tens of thousands of clones, over 70% seen once. The CDR3 totals 16 residues. Germline CDR1 is MDHEN and CDR2 is SYDVKM. V lost 3 bases, J lost 3 bases, and 15 bases lay in between. Input material: peripheral blood. This receptor was obtained from a man between 65 and 85 years old with acute or convalescent COVID-19. This chain connects TRBV28 to TRBJ2-1; a possible D gene is TRBD1 (5 bases). The DNA for the CDR3 is TGTGCCAGCAGTTTGATCAGGGAATACCACTACAATGAGCAGTTCTTC. Translation: CASSLIREYHYNEQFF.